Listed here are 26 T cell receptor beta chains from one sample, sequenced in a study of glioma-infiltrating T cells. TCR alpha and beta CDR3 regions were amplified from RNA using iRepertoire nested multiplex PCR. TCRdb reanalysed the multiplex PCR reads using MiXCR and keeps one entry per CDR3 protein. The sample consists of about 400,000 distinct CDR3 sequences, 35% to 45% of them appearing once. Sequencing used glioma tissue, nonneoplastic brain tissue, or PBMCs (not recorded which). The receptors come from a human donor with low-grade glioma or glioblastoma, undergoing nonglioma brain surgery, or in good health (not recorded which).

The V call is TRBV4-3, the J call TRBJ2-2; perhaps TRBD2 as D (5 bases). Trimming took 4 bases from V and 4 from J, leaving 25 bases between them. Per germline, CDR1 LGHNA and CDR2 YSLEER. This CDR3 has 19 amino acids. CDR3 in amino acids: CASSLINVIGSFFTGELFF. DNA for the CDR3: TGCGCCAGCAGCCTGATAAATGTCATAGGGAGCTTCTTCACCGGGGAGCTGTTTTTT.

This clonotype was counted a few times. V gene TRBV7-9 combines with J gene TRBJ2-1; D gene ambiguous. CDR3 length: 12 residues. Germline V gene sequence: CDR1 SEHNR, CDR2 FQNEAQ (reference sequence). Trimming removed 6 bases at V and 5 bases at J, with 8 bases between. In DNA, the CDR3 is TGTGCCAGCAGTTCTACCAACAATGAGCAGTTCTTC. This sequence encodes CASSSTNNEQFF. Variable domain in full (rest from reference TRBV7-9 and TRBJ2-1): DTGVSQNPRHKITKRGQNVTFRCDPISEHNRLYWYRQTLGQGPEFLTYFQNEAQLEKSRLLSDRFSAERPKGSFSTLEIQRTEQGDSAMYLCASSSTNNEQFFGPGTRLTVL.

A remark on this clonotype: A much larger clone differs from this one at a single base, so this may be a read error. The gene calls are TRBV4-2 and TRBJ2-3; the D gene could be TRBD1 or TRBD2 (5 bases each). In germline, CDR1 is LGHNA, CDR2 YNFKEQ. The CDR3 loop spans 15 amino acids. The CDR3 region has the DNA TGTGCCAGCAGCCCCGACAGTCCCGCCCGGGATACGCAGTGTTTT. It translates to CASSPDSPARDTQCF.

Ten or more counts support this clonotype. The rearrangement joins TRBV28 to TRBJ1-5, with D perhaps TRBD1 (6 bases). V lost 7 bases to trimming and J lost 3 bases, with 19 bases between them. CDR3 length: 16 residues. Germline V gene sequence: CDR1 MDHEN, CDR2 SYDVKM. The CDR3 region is CASTLRTANLNQPQHF. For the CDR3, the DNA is TGTGCCAGCACCCTCCGGACAGCAAATCTCAATCAGCCCCAGCATTTT. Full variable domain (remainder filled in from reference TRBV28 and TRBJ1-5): DVKVTQSSRYLVKRTGEKVFLECVQDMDHENMFWYRQDPGLGLRLIYFSYDVKMKEKGDIPEGYSVSREKKERFSLILESASTNQTSMYLCASTLRTANLNQPQHFGDGTRLSIL.

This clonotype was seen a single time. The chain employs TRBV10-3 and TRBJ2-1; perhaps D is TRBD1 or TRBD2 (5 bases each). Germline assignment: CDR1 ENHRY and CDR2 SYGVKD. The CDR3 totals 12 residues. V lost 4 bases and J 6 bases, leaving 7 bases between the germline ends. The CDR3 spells CAISAGANEQFF. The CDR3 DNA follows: TGTGCCATCAGTGCCGGGGCCAATGAGCAGTTCTTC.

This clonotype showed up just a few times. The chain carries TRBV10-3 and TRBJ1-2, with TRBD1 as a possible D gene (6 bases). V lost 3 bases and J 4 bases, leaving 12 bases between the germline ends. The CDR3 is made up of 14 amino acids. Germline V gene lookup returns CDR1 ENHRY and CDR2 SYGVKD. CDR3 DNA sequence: TGTGCCATCAGTGATGGGGGGCTGGGCTATGGCTACACCTTC. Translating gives CAISDGGLGYGYTF.

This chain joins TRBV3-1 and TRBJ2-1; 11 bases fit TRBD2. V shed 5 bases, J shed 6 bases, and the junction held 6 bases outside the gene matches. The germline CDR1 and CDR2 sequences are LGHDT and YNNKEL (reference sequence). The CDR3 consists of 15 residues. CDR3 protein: CASSVVSGRGNEQFF. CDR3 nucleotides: TGTGCCAGCAGCGTAGTTAGCGGGAGGGGCAATGAGCAGTTCTTC.

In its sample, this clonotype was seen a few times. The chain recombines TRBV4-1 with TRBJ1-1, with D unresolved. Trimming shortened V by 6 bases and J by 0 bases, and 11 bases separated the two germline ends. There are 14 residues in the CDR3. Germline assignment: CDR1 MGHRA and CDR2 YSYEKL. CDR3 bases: TGCGCCAGCAGAGGTCCGCTCTTGAACACTGAAGCTTTCTTT. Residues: CASRGPLLNTEAFF.

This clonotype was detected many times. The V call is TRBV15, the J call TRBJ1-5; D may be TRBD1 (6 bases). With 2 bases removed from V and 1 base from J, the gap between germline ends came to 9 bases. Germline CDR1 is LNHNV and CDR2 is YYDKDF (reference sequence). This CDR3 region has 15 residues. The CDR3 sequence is CATSRQGQSNQPQHF. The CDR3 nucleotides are TGTGCCACCAGCAGACAAGGACAGAGCAATCAGCCCCAGCATTTT.

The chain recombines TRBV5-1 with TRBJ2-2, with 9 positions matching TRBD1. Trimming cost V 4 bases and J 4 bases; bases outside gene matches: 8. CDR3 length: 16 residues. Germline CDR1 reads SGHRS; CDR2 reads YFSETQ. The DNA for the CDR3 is TGCGCCAGCAGCCAAACAGGGGGCGCCGGCACCGGGGAGCTGTTTTTT. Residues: CASSQTGGAGTGELFF.

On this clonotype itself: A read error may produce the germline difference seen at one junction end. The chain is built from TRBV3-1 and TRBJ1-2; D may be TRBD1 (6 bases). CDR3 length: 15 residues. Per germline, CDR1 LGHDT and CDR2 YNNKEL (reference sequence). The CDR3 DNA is TGTGCCAGCAGCCAAGGGGGGGCCCCTGGCTATGGCCACACCTTC. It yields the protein CASSQGGAPGYGHTF.

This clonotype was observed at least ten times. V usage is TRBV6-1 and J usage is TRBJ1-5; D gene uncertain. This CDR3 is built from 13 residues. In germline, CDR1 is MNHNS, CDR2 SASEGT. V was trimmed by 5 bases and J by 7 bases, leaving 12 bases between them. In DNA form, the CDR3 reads TGTGCCAGCAGTTTGGGAAGAAGACAGCCCCAGCATTTT. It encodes CASSLGRRQPQHF.

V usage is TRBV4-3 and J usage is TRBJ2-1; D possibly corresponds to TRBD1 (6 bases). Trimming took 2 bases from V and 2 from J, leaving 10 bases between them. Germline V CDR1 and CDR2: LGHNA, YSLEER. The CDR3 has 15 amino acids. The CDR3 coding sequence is TGCGCCAGCAGCCAACTAACAGGGACCTACAATGAGCAGTTCTTC. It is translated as CASSQLTGTYNEQFF.

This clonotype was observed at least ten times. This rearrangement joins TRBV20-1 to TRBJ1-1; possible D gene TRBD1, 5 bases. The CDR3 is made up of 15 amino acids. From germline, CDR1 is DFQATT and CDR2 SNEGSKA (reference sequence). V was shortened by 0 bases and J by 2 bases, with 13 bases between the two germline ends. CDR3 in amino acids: CSARDRARGNTEAFF. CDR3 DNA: TGCAGTGCTAGAGATAGGGCGAGGGGAAACACTGAAGCTTTCTTT.

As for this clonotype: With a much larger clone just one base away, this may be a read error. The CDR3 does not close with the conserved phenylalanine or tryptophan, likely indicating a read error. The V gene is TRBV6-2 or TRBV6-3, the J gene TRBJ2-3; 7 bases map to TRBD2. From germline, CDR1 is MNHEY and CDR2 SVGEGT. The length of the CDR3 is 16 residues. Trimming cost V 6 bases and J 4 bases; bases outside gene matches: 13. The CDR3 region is CASSPPRRLAADTQYL. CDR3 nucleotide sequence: TGTGCCAGCAGCCCTCCACGGAGACTAGCTGCAGATACGCAGTATCTT.

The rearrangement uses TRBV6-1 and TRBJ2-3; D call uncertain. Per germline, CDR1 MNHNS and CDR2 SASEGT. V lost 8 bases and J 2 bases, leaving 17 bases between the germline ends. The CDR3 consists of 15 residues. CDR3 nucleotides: TGTGCCAGCGGTTTCCTCGCCGGGTACACAGATACGCAGTATTTT. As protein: CASGFLAGYTDTQYF.

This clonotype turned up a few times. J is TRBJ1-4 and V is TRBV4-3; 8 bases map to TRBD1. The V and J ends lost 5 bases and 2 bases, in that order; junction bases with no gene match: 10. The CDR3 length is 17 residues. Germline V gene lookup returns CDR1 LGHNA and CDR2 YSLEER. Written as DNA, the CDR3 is TGCGCCAGCAGCAGACGGACAGGGCGTGATACTAATGAAAAACTGTTTTTT. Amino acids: CASSRRTGRDTNEKLFF.

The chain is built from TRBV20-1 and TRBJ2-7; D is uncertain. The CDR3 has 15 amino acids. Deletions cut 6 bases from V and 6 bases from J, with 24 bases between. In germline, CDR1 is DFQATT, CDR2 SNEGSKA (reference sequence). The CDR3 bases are TGCAGTGCCTCGATCACGGGTAGTAAAGGACGCGAGCAGTACTTC. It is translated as CSASITGSKGREQYF.

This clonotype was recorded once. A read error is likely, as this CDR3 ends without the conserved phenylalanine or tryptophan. CDR3 loop: CASSFGSTYKQYS. The CDR3 DNA sequence: TGTGCCAGCAGTTTTGGCTCAACCTACAAGCAGTACTCC. The chain recombines TRBV27 with TRBJ2-7; D unclear. From germline, CDR1 is MNHEY and CDR2 SMNVEV (reference sequence). The CDR3 totals 13 residues.

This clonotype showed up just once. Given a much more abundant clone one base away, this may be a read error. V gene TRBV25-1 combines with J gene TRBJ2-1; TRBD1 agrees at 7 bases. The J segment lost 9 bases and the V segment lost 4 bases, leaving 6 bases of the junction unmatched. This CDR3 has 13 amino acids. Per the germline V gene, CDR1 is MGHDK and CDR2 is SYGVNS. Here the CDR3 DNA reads TGTGCCAGCAGTGGCTACAGGGGTAGTGAGCAGTTCTTC. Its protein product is CASSGYRGSEQFF.

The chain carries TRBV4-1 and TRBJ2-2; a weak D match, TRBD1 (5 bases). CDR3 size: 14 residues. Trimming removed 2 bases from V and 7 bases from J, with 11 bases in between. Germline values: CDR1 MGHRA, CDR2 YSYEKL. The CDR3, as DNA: TGCGCCAGCAGCCAAAAACTGGGGCTCGGGGAGCTGTTTTTT. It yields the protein CASSQKLGLGELFF.

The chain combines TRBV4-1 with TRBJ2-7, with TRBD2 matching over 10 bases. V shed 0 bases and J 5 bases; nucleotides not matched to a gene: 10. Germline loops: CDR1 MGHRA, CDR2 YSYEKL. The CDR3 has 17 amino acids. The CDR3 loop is CASSQDSPSGSLHEQYF. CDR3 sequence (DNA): TGCGCCAGCAGCCAAGATAGCCCTAGCGGGAGCCTCCACGAGCAGTACTTC.

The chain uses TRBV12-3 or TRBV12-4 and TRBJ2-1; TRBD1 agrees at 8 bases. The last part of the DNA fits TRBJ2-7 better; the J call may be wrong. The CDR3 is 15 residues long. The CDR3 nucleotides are TGTGCCAGCAGTAATACGGGACAGGTAGTCTACGAGCAGTACTTC. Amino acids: CASSNTGQVVYEQYF.

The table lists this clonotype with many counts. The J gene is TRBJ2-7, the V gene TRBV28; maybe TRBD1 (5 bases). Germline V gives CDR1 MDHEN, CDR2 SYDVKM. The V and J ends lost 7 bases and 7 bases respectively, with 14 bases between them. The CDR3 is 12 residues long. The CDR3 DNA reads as TGTGCCAGCACCCACAGGCCTTCTGAGCAGTACTTC. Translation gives CASTHRPSEQYF.

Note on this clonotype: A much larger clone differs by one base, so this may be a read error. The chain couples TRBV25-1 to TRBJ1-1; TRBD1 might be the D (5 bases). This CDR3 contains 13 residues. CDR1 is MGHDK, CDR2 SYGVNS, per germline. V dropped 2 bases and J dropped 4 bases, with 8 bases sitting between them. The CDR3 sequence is CASSEDGGTEAFF. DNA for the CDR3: TGTGCCAGCAGTGAAGACGGGGGCACTGAAGCTTTCTTT.

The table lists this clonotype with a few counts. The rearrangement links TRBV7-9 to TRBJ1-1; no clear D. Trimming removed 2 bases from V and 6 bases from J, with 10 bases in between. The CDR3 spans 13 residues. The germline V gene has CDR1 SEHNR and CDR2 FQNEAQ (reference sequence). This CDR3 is CASSLLSSAEAFF. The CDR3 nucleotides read TGTGCCAGCAGCTTATTGTCCTCGGCTGAAGCTTTCTTT.